These 13 T cell receptor beta chains were sequenced from one sample in a study of a mutant IDH1 vaccine in newly diagnosed glioma. Assay: immunoSEQ multiplex PCR; the TCRdb copy retains only in-frame clones and omits some. The sample has about 50,000 clones; 78% are singletons. No cognate antigen is known for these TCRs. Documented time point: week 5, during vaccination. Topical imiquimod was applied with each vaccine dose, which held 300 ug of mutant IDH1 20-mer peptide. Sequenced material: PBMCs, taken from a glioma patient whose treatment included an IDH1 peptide vaccine. All receptors derive from a man in his forties or fifties with glioma.

The chain employs TRBV29-1 and TRBJ1-2; no firm D call. Trimming took off 2 bases at V and 0 bases at J, with 7 bases between the two ends. The CDR3 sequence is 13 residues long. Germline V gives CDR1 SQVTM, CDR2 ANQGSEA. CDR3 protein: CSVEISSNYGYTF. In DNA, the CDR3 is TGCAGCGTTGAAATCTCGTCTAACTATGGCTACACCTTC.

V usage is TRBV25-1 and J usage is TRBJ2-7; no clear D. CDR1 and CDR2 from the germline V gene are MGHDK and SYGVNS. The CDR3 loop spans 13 amino acids. Trimming stripped 2 bases from V and 3 bases from J, with 8 bases between. The CDR3 coding sequence is TGTGCCAGCAGTGAACCCTACAGCTACGAGCAGTACTTC. This gives the protein CASSEPYSYEQYF.

Of note for this clone: A read error is possible here, since a much larger clone lies one base away. The chain uses TRBV7-2 and TRBJ1-3; unclear D gene. V was trimmed by 1 base and J by 4 bases, leaving 5 bases between them. The germline V gene has CDR1 SGHTA and CDR2 FQGNSA. The CDR3 length is 13 residues. CDR3 sequence: CASSLGRGNTIYF. The CDR3 DNA reads TGTGCCAGCAGCTTAGGACGGGGAAACACCATATATTTT.

The table lists this clone with a count of one. The chain has TRBV9 and TRBJ2-5; D is perhaps TRBD2 (5 bases). V gave up 4 bases and J gave up 2 bases, with 15 bases separating them. The CDR3 has 15 amino acids. Germline V lookup: CDR1 SGDLS, CDR2 YYNGEE. The CDR3 spells CASSPTMREQETQYF. As DNA, the CDR3 is TGTGCCAGCAGCCCCACGATGAGGGAGCAAGAGACCCAGTACTTC.

The chain recombines TRBV5-1 with TRBJ1-6; D unclear. The CDR3 length is 16 residues. Germline loops: CDR1 SGHRS, CDR2 YFSETQ. Trimming shortened V by 0 bases and J by 10 bases, and 17 bases separated the two germline ends. The CDR3 loop is CASSLEILGLGSPLHF. The CDR3 bases are TGCGCCAGCAGCTTGGAGATTCTGGGATTGGGGTCACCCCTCCACTTT.

In its sample, this clone was seen a few times. J is TRBJ2-5 and V is TRBV19; TRBD2 matches 14 bases. The CDR3 runs to 16 residues. Trimming removed 8 bases from V and 5 bases from J; junction bases left unmatched: 10. Germline CDR1 reads LNHDA; CDR2 reads SQIVND (reference sequence). Written as DNA, the CDR3 is TGTGCCAGTTCAGGGACTAGCGGGGGCCGGGGGGAGACCCAGTACTTC. Translating it yields CASSGTSGGRGETQYF.

This chain links TRBV7-9 with TRBJ1-1; 9 bases fit TRBD1. This CDR3 comprises 14 residues. Germline CDR1 and CDR2: SEHNR and FQNEAQ (reference sequence). V trimming: 5 bases; J trimming: 4 bases; junction bases outside the gene matches: 5. The CDR3 reads CASSDGQGTTEAFF. The CDR3 nucleotides are TGTGCCAGCAGCGACGGACAGGGGACCACTGAAGCTTTCTTT.

The chain employs TRBV6-7 and TRBJ2-6; TRBD1 matches at 8 bases. TRBV6-7 is flagged as an ORF with uncertain function. Trimming removed 2 bases from V and 0 bases from J; junction bases left unmatched: 3. The CDR3 is 17 residues long. CDR3 protein: CASSYGQGVSGANVLTF. CDR3 in DNA: TGTGCCAGCAGTTACGGACAGGGCGTCTCTGGGGCCAACGTCCTGACTTTC.

This chain links TRBV11-1 with TRBJ2-7; unclear D gene. Germline lookup yields CDR1 SGHAT and CDR2 FQDESV (reference sequence). The germline V and J ends were trimmed by 4 bases and 5 bases, with 12 bases remaining between them. The CDR3 is 13 amino acids. CDR3 protein: CASSSRRGDEQYF. In DNA form, the CDR3 reads TGTGCCAGCAGCTCGCGCCGCGGCGACGAGCAGTACTTC.

J is TRBJ2-1 and V is TRBV7-4; 7 bases align to TRBD1. The CDR3 loop spans 19 amino acids. The junction had 20 bases not matched to a gene; V was cut back by 2 bases and J by 7 bases. Germline CDR1 is SGHVT and CDR2 is SQSDAQ. Here the CDR3 reads CASSLSFGEGAKWVNEQFF. CDR3 DNA: TGTGCCAGCAGCTTATCTTTTGGCGAGGGGGCGAAATGGGTGAATGAGCAGTTCTTC.

This chain joins TRBV18 and TRBJ1-5; weak D call: TRBD1 (6 bases). Germline V gene sequence: CDR1 KGHSH, CDR2 LQKENI. The CDR3 length is 15 residues. Trimming removed 2 bases from V and 7 bases from J, with 15 bases in between. CDR3 protein: CASSPALDRSQPQHF. For the CDR3, the DNA is TGTGCCAGCTCACCAGCCCTGGACAGAAGCCAGCCCCAGCATTTT.

V usage is TRBV9 and J usage is TRBJ2-3, with D hard to call. The CDR3 covers 14 residues. Germline assignment: CDR1 SGDLS and CDR2 YYNGEE. Trimming removed 0 bases at V and 4 bases at J, with 9 bases between. In DNA form, the CDR3 reads TGTGCCAGCAGCGTAGTTGTAGGAGCAGATACGCAGTATTTT. Encoded protein: CASSVVVGADTQYF.

The chain combines TRBV27 with TRBJ2-7; 7 bases are shared with TRBD2. V gave up 4 bases and J gave up 7 bases; unmatched junction bases: 4. This CDR3 contains 12 residues. The germline gives CDR1 MNHEY, CDR2 SMNVEV (reference sequence). The CDR3 region has the DNA TGTGCCAGCAGTTGGGCCGGGGGGGAGCAGTACTTC. Residues: CASSWAGGEQYF.